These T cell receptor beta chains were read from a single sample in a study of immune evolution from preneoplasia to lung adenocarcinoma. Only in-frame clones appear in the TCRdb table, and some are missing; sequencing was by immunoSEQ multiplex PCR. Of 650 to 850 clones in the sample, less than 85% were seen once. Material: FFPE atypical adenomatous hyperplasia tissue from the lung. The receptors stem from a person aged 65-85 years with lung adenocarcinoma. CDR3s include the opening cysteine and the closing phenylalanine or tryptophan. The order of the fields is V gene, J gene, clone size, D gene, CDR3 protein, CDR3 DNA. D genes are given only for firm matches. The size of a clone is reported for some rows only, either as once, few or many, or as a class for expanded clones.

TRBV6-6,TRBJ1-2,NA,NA,CASRQALANYGYTF,TGTGCCAGCCGACAGGCATTAGCTAACTATGGCTACACCTTC
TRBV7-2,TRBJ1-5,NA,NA,CASSLDGRSNQPQHF,TGTGCCAGCAGCTTAGATGGACGTAGCAATCAGCCCCAGCATTTT
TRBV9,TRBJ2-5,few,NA,CASSVGGGQETQYF,TGTGCCAGCAGTGTTGGGGGCGGGCAAGAGACCCAGTACTTC
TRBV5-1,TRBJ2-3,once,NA,CASSSVEHEADTQYF,TGCGCCAGCAGCTCCGTTGAGCATGAAGCAGATACGCAGTATTTT
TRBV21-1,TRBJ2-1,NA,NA,CASRGLGNEQFF,TGTGCCAGCCGGGGTCTGGGCAATGAGCAGTTCTTC
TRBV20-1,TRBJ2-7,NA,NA,CSAGTSYEQYF,TGCAGTGCTGGGACCTCCTACGAGCAGTACTTC
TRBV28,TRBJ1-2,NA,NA,CASSFEGNGYTF,TGTGCCAGCAGTTTTGAGGGTAACGGCTACACCTTC
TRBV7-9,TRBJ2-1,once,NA,CASSSKFRSNEQFF,TGTGCCAGCAGCTCCAAGTTCAGGAGTAATGAGCAGTTCTTC
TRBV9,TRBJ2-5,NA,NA,CASSVVDGLQETQYF,TGTGCCAGCAGCGTAGTAGACGGGTTACAAGAGACCCAGTACTTC
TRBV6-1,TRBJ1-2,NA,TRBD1,CASRAYGTAYGYTF,TGTGCCAGCAGGGCCTATGGGACAGCTTATGGCTACACCTTC
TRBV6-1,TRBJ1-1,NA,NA,CASSETGRGTEAFF,TGTGCCAGCAGTGAAACAGGTCGAGGCACTGAAGCTTTCTTT
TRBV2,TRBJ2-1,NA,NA,CASRGQGQGSFNEQFF,TGTGCCAGCAGGGGCCAGGGGCAGGGCAGTTTCAATGAGCAGTTCTTC
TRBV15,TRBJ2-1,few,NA,CATSRDGGNNEQFF,TGTGCCACCAGCAGAGACGGGGGCAACAATGAGCAGTTCTTC
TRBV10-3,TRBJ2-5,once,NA,CAIKRERDTETQYF,TGTGCCATCAAACGGGAGAGGGATACGGAGACCCAGTACTTC
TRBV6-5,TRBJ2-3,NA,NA,CASSHSEGSDTQYF,TGTGCCAGCAGTCACAGCGAAGGTTCAGATACGCAGTATTTT
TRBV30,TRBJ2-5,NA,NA,CAWSVQGFGQTQYF,TGTGCCTGGAGTGTACAGGGTTTTGGACAGACCCAGTACTTC
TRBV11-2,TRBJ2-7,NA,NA,CASSYPGQGIYEQYF,TGTGCCAGCAGCTATCCCGGGCAGGGTATTTACGAGCAGTACTTC
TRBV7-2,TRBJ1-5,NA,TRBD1,CASSLSTGDSNQPQHF,TGTGCCAGCAGCTTATCTACAGGGGATAGCAATCAGCCCCAGCATTTT
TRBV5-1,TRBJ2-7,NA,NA,CASSLLGGSREEQYF,TGCGCCAGCAGCTTGCTTGGTGGGAGCCGGGAAGAGCAGTACTTC
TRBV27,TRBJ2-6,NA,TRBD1,CASSLGVGTGGAGANVLTF,TGTGCCAGCAGTTTAGGGGTGGGGACAGGGGGGGCTGGGGCCAACGTCCTGACTTTC
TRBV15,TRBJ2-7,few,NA,CATSREGGETYEQYF,TGTGCCACCAGCAGAGAGGGGGGCGAAACCTACGAGCAGTACTTC
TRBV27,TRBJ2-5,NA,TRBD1,CASRTGTYQETQYF,TGTGCCAGCAGGACAGGGACGTACCAAGAGACCCAGTACTTC
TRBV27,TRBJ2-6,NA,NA,CASSPLLWSGANVLTF,TGTGCCAGCAGCCCCCTCTTGTGGTCTGGGGCCAACGTCCTGACTTTC
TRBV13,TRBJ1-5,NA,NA,CASSLGGGRSNQPQHF,TGTGCCAGCAGCTTAGGTGGGGGGAGGAGCAATCAGCCCCAGCATTTT
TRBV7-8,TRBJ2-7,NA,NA,CASSLTPGGTYEQYF,TGTGCCAGCAGCTTAACGCCAGGAGGAACCTACGAGCAGTACTTC
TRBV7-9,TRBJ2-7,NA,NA,CASSLQSPVTYEQYF,TGTGCCAGCAGCTTACAGAGTCCCGTAACCTACGAGCAGTACTTC
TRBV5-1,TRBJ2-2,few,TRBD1,CASSPPTGEGYGELFF,TGCGCCAGCAGCCCACCAACAGGGGAAGGATACGGGGAGCTGTTTTTT
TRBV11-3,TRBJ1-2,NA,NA,CASSPRGSYSNYGYTF,TGTGCCAGCAGCCCCCGGGGGTCCTACTCTAACTATGGCTACACCTTC
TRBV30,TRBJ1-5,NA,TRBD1,CAWSSTGGRQPQHF,TGTGCCTGGAGTTCAACAGGGGGGCGGCAGCCCCAGCATTTT
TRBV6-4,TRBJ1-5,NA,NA,CASSPGRNQPQHF,TGTGCCAGCAGTCCAGGGCGGAATCAGCCCCAGCATTTT
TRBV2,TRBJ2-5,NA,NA,CAGSGTKETQYF,TGTGCCGGTAGCGGTACCAAAGAGACCCAGTACTTC
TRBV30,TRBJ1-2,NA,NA,CAWSTRGGYGYTF,TGTGCCTGGAGTACGAGGGGAGGATATGGCTACACCTTC
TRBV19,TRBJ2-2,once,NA,CASSFPSGTSSPPVGELFF,TGTGCCAGTAGTTTCCCCTCCGGGACCTCTTCTCCGCCGGTCGGGGAGCTGTTTTTT
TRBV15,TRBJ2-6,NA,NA,CATSRDGGAGANVLTF,TGTGCCACCAGCAGAGATGGGGGCGCCGGGGCCAACGTCCTGACTTTC
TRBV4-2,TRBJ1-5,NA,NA,CASSTRGGASNQPQHF,TGTGCCAGCAGCACCCGGGGGGGGGCGAGCAATCAGCCCCAGCATTTT
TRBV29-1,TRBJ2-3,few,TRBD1,CSVGQGGDTQYF,TGCAGCGTCGGACAGGGAGGAGATACGCAGTATTTT
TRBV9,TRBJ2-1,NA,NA,CASSLLAESYNEQFF,TGTGCCAGCAGCTTATTAGCGGAGTCCTACAATGAGCAGTTCTTC
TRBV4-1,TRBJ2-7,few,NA,CASGGDLGEQYF,TGCGCCAGCGGTGGAGACCTAGGCGAGCAGTACTTC
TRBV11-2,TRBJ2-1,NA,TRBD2,CASHHSGSLARTNEQFF,TGTGCCAGCCACCATAGCGGGAGTCTTGCCCGGACGAATGAGCAGTTCTTC
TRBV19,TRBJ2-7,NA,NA,CASSTALASEQYF,TGTGCCAGTAGTACAGCCCTAGCAAGCGAGCAGTACTTC
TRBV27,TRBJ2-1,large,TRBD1,CASSTGGAQRNEQFF,TGTGCCAGCAGCACAGGGGGCGCCCAGCGCAATGAGCAGTTCTTC
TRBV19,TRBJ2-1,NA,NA,CASSIPGNEQFF,TGTGCCAGTAGTATCCCAGGGAATGAGCAGTTCTTC
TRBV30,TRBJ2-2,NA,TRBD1,CAWSTPGGGELFF,TGTGCCTGGAGTACACCAGGGGGCGGGGAGCTGTTTTTT
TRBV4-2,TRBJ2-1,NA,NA,CASSQGREGNEQFF,TGTGCCAGCAGCCAAGGGCGGGAAGGCAATGAGCAGTTCTTC
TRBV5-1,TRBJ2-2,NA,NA,CASNQGQHRGAVF,TGCGCCAGCAATCAAGGTCAGCACCGGGGAGCTGTTTTT
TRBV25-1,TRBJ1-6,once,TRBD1,CASRKTGGKSPLHF,TGTGCCAGCAGGAAGACAGGGGGAAAGTCACCCCTCCACTTT
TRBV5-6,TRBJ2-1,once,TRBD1,CASSFGDRAYNEQFF,TGTGCCAGCAGCTTCGGGGACAGGGCTTACAATGAGCAGTTCTTC
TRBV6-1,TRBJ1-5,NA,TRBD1,CASSFPGGGNQPQHF,TGTGCCAGCAGCTTCCCAGGGGGGGGGAATCAGCCCCAGCATTTT
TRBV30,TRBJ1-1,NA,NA,CAWSVKGEGAFF,TGTGCCTGGAGTGTAAAGGGGGAAGGGGCTTTCTTT
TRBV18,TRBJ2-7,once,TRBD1,CASSPQGQGAYYEQYF,TGTGCCAGCTCACCACAGGGACAGGGTGCGTACTACGAGCAGTACTTC
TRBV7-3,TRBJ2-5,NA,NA,CASSLEGQGHPQETQYF,TGTGCCAGCAGCCTCGAGGGGCAGGGGCACCCTCAAGAGACTCAGTACTTC
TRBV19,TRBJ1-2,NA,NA,CASSTGPPPHGYTF,TGTGCCAGTAGTACCGGACCGCCGCCTCATGGCTACACCTTC
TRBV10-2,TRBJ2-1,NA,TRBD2,CASIRTSLSGYNEQFF,TGCGCCAGCATCAGGACTAGTCTATCGGGTTACAATGAGCAGTTCTTC
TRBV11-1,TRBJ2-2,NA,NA,CASSPPGLPGGELFF,TGTGCCAGCAGCCCCCCGGGACTCCCCGGCGGGGAGCTGTTTTTT
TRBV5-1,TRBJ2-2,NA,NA,CASSEKDTGELFF,TGCGCCAGCAGTGAGAAAGACACCGGGGAGCTGTTTTTT
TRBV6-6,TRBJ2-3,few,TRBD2,CASSLTGGQASDTQYF,TGTGCCAGCAGTCTAACGGGGGGGCAGGCATCAGATACGCAGTATTTT
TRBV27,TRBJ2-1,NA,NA,CASSSWDREFF,TGTGCCAGCAGTTCTTGGGATAGAGAGTTCTTC